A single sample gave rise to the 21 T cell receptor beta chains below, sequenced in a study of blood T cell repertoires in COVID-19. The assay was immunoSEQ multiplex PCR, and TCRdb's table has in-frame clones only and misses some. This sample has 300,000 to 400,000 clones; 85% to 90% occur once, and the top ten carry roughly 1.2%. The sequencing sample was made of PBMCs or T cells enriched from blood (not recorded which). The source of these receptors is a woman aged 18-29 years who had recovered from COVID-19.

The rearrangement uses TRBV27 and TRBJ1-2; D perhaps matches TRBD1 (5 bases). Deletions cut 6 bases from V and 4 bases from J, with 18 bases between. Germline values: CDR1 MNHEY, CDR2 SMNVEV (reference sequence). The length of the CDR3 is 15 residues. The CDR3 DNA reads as TGTGCCAGCAGACACCGGGACTACTTACCCTATGGCTACACCTTC. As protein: CASRHRDYLPYGYTF.

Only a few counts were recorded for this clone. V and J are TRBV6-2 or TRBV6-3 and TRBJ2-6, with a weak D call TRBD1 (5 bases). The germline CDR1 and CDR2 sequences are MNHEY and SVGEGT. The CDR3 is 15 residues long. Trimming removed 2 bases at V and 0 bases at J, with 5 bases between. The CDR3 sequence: CASSYDSSGANVLTF. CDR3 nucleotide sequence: TGTGCCAGCAGTTACGACAGCTCTGGGGCCAACGTCCTGACTTTC.

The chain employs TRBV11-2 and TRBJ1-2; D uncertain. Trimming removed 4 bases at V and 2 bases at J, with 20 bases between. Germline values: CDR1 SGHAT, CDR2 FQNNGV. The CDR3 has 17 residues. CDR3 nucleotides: TGTGCCAGCAGCTCTCGAGGATATGGCGCAATAAACTATGGCTACACCTTC. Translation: CASSSRGYGAINYGYTF.

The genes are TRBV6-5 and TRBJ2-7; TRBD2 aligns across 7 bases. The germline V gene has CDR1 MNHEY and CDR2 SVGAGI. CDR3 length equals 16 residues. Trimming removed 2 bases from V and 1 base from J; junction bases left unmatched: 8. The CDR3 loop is CASSYAASGTSYEQYF. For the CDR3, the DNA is TGTGCCAGCAGTTACGCGGCCAGCGGGACTTCCTACGAGCAGTACTTC.

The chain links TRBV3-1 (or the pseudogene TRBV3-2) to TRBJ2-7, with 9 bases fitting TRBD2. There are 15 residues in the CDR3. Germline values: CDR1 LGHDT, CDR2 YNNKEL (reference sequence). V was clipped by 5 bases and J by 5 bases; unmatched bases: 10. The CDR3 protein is CASSCRTSVIDEQYF. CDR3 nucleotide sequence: TGTGCCAGCAGCTGTCGGACTAGCGTGATCGACGAGCAGTACTTC.

CDR3 bases: TGTGCCAGCACCGAAGAGGACTATGGCTACACCTTC. It encodes CASTEEDYGYTF. The J gene is TRBJ1-2, the V gene TRBV28; D call uncertain. The germline CDR1 and CDR2 sequences are MDHEN and SYDVKM. This CDR3 spans 12 amino acids. V was cut by 7 bases and J by 3 bases, with 9 bases left in between.

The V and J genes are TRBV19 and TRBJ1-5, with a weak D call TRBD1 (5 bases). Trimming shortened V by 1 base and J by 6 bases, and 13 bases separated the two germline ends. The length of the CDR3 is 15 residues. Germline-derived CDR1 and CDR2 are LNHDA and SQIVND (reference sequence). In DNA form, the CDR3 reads TGTGCCAGTAGTATAGGCCAGGGAGGTCGTCAGCCCCAGCATTTT. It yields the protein CASSIGQGGRQPQHF.

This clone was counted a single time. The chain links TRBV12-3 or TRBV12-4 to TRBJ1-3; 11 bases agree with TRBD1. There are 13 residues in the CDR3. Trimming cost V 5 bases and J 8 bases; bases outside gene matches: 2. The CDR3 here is CASSPGQGDTIYF. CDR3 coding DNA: TGTGCCAGCAGTCCGGGACAGGGGGACACCATATATTTT.

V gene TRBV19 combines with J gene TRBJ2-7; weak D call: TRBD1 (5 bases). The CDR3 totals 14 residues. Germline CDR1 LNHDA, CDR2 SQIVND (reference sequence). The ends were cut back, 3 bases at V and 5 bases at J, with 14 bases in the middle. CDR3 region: CASSIEARVHEQYF. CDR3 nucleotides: TGTGCCAGTAGTATTGAGGCCAGGGTCCACGAGCAGTACTTC. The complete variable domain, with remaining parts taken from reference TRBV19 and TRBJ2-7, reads DGGITQSPKYLFRKEGQNVTLSCEQNLNHDAMYWYRQDPGQGLRLIYYSQIVNDFQKGDIAEGYSVSREKKESFPLTVTSAQKNPTAFYLCASSIEARVHEQYFGPGTRLTVT.

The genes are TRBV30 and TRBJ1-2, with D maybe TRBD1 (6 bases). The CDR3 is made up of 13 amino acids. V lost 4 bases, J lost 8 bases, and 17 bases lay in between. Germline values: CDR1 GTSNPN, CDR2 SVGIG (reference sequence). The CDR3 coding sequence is TGTGCCTGGAACTCCGGACAGATAGGAGGCTACACCTTC. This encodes CAWNSGQIGGYTF.

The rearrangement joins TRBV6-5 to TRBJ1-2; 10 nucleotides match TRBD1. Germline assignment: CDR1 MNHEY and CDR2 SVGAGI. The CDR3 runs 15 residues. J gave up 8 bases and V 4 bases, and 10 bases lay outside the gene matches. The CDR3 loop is CASSSNRDRGRGYTF. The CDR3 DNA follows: TGTGCCAGCAGTTCGAACCGGGACAGGGGACGCGGCTACACCTTC.

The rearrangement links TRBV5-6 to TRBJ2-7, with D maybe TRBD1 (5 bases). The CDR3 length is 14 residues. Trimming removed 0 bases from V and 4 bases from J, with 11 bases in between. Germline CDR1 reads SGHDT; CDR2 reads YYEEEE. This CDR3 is CASSLDPDSYEQYF. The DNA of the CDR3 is TGTGCCAGCAGCTTGGATCCCGACAGTTACGAGCAGTACTTC. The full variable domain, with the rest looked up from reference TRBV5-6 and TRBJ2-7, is DAGVTQSPTHLIKTRGQQVTLRCSPKSGHDTVSWYQQALGQGPQFIFQYYEEEERQRGNFPDRFSGHQFPNYSSELNVNALLLGDSALYLCASSLDPDSYEQYFGPGTRLTVT.

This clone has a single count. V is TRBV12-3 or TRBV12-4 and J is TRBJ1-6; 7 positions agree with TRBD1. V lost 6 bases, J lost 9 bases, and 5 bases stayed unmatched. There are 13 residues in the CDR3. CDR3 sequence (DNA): TGTGCCAGCAGAACAGGGGCGAGTTCACCCCTCCACTTT. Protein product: CASRTGASSPLHF.

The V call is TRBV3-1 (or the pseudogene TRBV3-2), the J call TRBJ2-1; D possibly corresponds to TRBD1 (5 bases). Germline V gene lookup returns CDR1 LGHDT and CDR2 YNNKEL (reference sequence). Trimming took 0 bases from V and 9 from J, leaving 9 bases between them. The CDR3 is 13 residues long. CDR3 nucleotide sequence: TGTGCCAGCAGCCAAGAGGGAAGGGGTGAGCAGTTCTTC. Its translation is CASSQEGRGEQFF.

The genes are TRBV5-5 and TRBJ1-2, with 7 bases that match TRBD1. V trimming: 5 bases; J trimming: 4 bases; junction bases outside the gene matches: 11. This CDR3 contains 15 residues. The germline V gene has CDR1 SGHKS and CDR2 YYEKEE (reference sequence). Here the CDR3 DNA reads TGTGCCAGCAGGATGACAGGGTCGGCCAGCTATGGCTACACCTTC. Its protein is CASRMTGSASYGYTF.

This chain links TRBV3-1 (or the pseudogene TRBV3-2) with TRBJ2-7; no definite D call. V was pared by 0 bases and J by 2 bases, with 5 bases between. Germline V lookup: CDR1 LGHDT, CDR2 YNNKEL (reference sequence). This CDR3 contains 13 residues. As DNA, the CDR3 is TGTGCCAGCAGCCAAGATCTAACCTACGAGCAGTACTTC. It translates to CASSQDLTYEQYF.

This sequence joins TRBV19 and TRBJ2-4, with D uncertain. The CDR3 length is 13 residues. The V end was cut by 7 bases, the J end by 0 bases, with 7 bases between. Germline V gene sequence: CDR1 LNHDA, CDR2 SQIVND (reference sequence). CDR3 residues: CASMYPAKNIQYF. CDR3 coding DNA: TGTGCCAGTATGTATCCAGCCAAAAACATTCAGTACTTC.

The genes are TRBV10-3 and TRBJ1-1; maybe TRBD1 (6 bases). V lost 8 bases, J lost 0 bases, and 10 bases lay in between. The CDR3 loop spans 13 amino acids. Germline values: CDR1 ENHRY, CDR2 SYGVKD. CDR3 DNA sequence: TGTGCCATCGGGGGACACTTGAACACTGAAGCTTTCTTT. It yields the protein CAIGGHLNTEAFF.

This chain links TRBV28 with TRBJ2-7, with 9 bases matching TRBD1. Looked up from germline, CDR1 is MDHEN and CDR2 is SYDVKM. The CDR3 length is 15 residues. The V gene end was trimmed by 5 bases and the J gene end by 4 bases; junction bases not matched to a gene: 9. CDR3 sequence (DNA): TGTGCCAGCAGTCTGGGGGGACAGGGCCGGTACGAGCAGTACTTC. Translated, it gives CASSLGGQGRYEQYF.

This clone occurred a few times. In nucleotides, the CDR3 is TGTGCCAGCAACCGGTTGAGCAAAGAAGAGACCCAGTACTTC. This translates into CASNRLSKEETQYF. The J gene is TRBJ2-5, the V gene TRBV5-8; D uncertain. Germline CDR1 is SGHTS and CDR2 is YDEGEE. With 6 bases removed from V and 3 bases from J, the gap between germline ends came to 15 bases. This CDR3 contains 14 residues.

CDR3 bases: TGTGCCAGCAGCTTAGTTGGTCGGGAGGACGGGGAGTACTTC. Translated, it gives CASSLVGREDGEYF. The chain has TRBV13 and TRBJ2-7, with 7 positions matching TRBD2. Germline CDR1 is PRHDT and CDR2 is FYEKMQ (reference sequence). The V and J ends lost 1 base and 11 bases, in that order; junction bases with no gene match: 11. This CDR3 contains 14 residues.